The text below deals with one T cell receptor beta chain. The antigen remains undetermined. The sample comes from a study of T cell responses to AZD1222 COVID-19 vaccine. Sequenced by immunoSEQ multiplex PCR; TCRdb stores in-frame clones only, minus some. This sample has 130,000 to 150,000 clones, with around 90% found just once. This CDR3 is 16 amino acids long. CDR1 is SNHLY and CDR2 is FYNNEI in the germline V gene. V lost 0 bases, J lost 5 bases, and 3 bases stayed unmatched. Notes on the study in general: Possibly, clonal diversity was underestimated; donors were largely white British and included more females. Just a handful of AZD1222 recipients were seropositive at baseline.

Here the sequenced sample was peripheral blood, taken on day 0 of AZD1222 vaccination. The receptor comes from an adult in good health. The chain recombines TRBV2 with TRBJ2-1; 11 bases align to TRBD2. The chain's CDR3 is CASSEAGLAGDNEQFF. The CDR3 nucleotides read TGTGCCAGCAGTGAAGCAGGACTAGCGGGCGACAATGAGCAGTTCTTC.